The 10 T cell receptor beta chains below come from one sample, sequenced in a study of blood T cell repertoires in COVID-19. Produced via immunoSEQ multiplex PCR; TCRdb's table is partial and in-frame only. The sample shows about 270,000 clones, 80% to 90% of them seen only once. What was sequenced was PBMCs or T cells enriched from blood (not recorded which). Receptor source: a woman aged 18 to 35 who had recovered from COVID-19.

V and J are TRBV27 and TRBJ1-1; 8 bases are a match to TRBD1. The CDR3 is 13 residues long. Germline CDR1 is MNHEY and CDR2 is SMNVEV (reference sequence). V shed 3 bases, J shed 5 bases, and the junction held 2 bases outside the gene matches. The CDR3 here is CASSLTGETEAFF. The CDR3 region has the DNA TGTGCCAGCAGTTTGACAGGGGAAACTGAAGCTTTCTTT.

V gene TRBV5-1 combines with J gene TRBJ1-1, with D perhaps matching TRBD1 (5 bases). The V end was cut by 1 base, the J end by 5 bases, with 9 bases between. The CDR3 covers 13 residues. The germline V gene has CDR1 SGHRS and CDR2 YFSETQ. The CDR3 here is CASSLIGETEAFF. The CDR3 DNA is TGCGCCAGCAGCTTGATAGGGGAAACTGAAGCTTTCTTT.

The genes are TRBV27 and TRBJ2-1, with D unclear. Germline assignment: CDR1 MNHEY and CDR2 SMNVEV (reference sequence). The ends were cut back, 2 bases at V and 4 bases at J, with 12 bases in the middle. The CDR3 covers 15 residues. The CDR3 nucleotides read TGTGCCAGCAGTTTAGGCAGGTTAAAGTACAATGAGCAGTTCTTC. Its protein is CASSLGRLKYNEQFF.

The V gene is TRBV6-5, the J gene TRBJ2-7; a possible D gene is TRBD1 (6 bases). Germline V gives CDR1 MNHEY, CDR2 SVGAGI. V was shortened by 5 bases and J by 3 bases, with 11 bases between the two germline ends. The CDR3 is made up of 13 amino acids. CDR3 coding DNA: TGTGCCAGCAGTACCGGACAGAACTACGAGCAGTACTTC. Amino acid sequence: CASSTGQNYEQYF.

The rearrangement uses TRBV7-2 and TRBJ1-2, with 7 nucleotides matching TRBD1. The CDR3 totals 14 residues. Germline V gene sequence: CDR1 SGHTA, CDR2 FQGNSA. J gave up 4 bases and V 5 bases, and 7 bases lay outside the gene matches. This CDR3 reads CASSVNAGGYGYTF. The CDR3 DNA sequence: TGTGCCAGCAGCGTAAATGCAGGGGGCTATGGCTACACCTTC. The full variable domain, completed using reference TRBV7-2 and TRBJ1-2, is GAGVSQSPSNKVTEKGKDVELRCDPISGHTALYWYRQSLGQGLEFLIYFQGNSAPDKSGLPSDRFSAERTGGSVSTLTIQRTQQEDSAVYLCASSVNAGGYGYTFGSGTRLTVV.

The chain carries TRBV25-1 and TRBJ1-2; D is ambiguous. Per the germline V gene, CDR1 is MGHDK and CDR2 is SYGVNS. V lost 4 bases and J lost 2, with 8 bases in between. The CDR3 is 13 amino acids. The CDR3 spells CASSASMNYGYTF. DNA for the CDR3: TGTGCCAGCAGTGCCTCTATGAACTATGGCTACACCTTC.

The chain has TRBV5-4 and TRBJ2-7, with TRBD2 as a possible D gene (6 bases). Germline values: CDR1 SGHNT, CDR2 YYREEE (reference sequence). V was clipped by 4 bases and J by 5 bases, with 13 bases between them. The CDR3 is 13 amino acids. The CDR3 protein is CASSPEGINEQYF. The DNA of the CDR3 is TGTGCCAGCAGCCCGGAGGGTATCAACGAGCAGTACTTC.

The CDR3 protein is CASSATRVIRYEQYF. The DNA for the CDR3 is TGTGCCAGCTCAGCGACCCGGGTTATACGCTACGAGCAGTACTTC. The J gene is TRBJ2-7, the V gene TRBV18, with D uncertain. The germline gives CDR1 KGHSH, CDR2 LQKENI. V lost 5 bases and J lost 3, with 17 bases in between. This CDR3 is 15 amino acids long. The full variable domain, its missing parts supplied by reference TRBV18 and TRBJ2-7, is NAGVMQNPRHLVRRRGQEARLRCSPMKGHSHVYWYRQLPEEGLKFMVYLQKENIIDESGMPKERFSAEFPKEGPSILRIQQVVRGDSAAYFCASSATRVIRYEQYFGPGTRLTVT.

As DNA, the CDR3 is TGTGCCAGTAGTATAGCGGACAGCAACTATGGCTACACCTTC. Translated, it gives CASSIADSNYGYTF. The chain uses TRBV19 and TRBJ1-2, with a weak D call TRBD1 (6 bases). This CDR3 region has 14 residues. Germline V lookup: CDR1 LNHDA, CDR2 SQIVND (reference sequence). Trimming cost V 1 base and J 2 bases, with 8 bases left between them.

Notes on this clone: At one of its ends the junction is not consistent with the germline gene, which may arise from a read error. The chain employs TRBV7-7 and TRBJ2-5; D may be TRBD2 (8 bases). Germline lookup yields CDR1 SSHAT and CDR2 FNYEAQ (reference sequence). The CDR3 runs to 17 residues. Here the CDR3 DNA reads TGTGCTAGCAGCCAGACCCCCACAGGGGCGGGAGGAGAGACCCAGTACTTC. Translation: CASSQTPTGAGGETQYF.